These 2 T cell receptor beta chains came from one sample sequenced in a study of shared clonotypes between healthy human individuals. This table comes from immunoSEQ multiplex PCR, and its TCRdb copy is limited to in-frame clones, with some not included. The table records 2 million to 3 million clones, roughly 93% of them present only once. Sequencing used naive CD4+ T cells from PBMCs. The subset: CD45RA+ positively selected. These TCRs come from a man younger than 35 in good health. Some clones in this sample may be carry-over from other donors' samples.

The table lists this clone with a count of one. The V and J genes are TRBV4-2 and TRBJ2-5; TRBD2 agrees at 9 bases. Germline lookup yields CDR1 LGHNA and CDR2 YNFKEQ. V shed 2 bases and J 2 bases; nucleotides not matched to a gene: 12. The CDR3 has 18 amino acids. The CDR3 bases are TGTGCCAGCAGCCAACCCGAGAGGGCTAGCGGGACACAAGAGACCCAGTACTTC. It yields the protein CASSQPERASGTQETQYF.

This chain links TRBV5-4 with TRBJ2-2; tentative D call: TRBD2 (5 bases). With 7 bases removed from V and 3 bases from J, the gap between germline ends came to 19 bases. This CDR3 contains 16 residues. Germline V CDR1 and CDR2: SGHNT, YYREEE (reference sequence). CDR3 residues: CASGTTSGSYTGELFF. Here the CDR3 DNA reads TGTGCCAGCGGTACTACATCGGGGTCTTACACCGGGGAGCTGTTTTTT.